This is a list of T cell receptor beta chains from one sample in a study of blood T cell repertoires in COVID-19. Data came from immunoSEQ multiplex PCR; TCRdb stores just in-frame clones and leaves some out. This sample has about 150,000 clones, with 84% found just once. The material sequenced was peripheral blood. The source of these receptors is a human donor in a cohort sampled during active COVID-19. Each CDR3 is given with its conserved first and last residue. The D gene is left open where the match is weak. A row's size may be missing; if present it is once, few, many or a size class.

d_call	v_call	j_call	clone_size	cdr3_aa	cdr3_nt
NA	TRBV12-3/TRBV12-4	TRBJ1-5	few	CASSPSRNQPQHF	TGTGCCAGCAGTCCCTCCCGCAATCAGCCCCAGCATTTT
NA	TRBV3-1/TRBV3-2	TRBJ1-5	once	CASSQEAGYQPQHF	TGTGCCAGCAGCCAAGAGGCGGGGTATCAGCCCCAGCATTTT
NA	TRBV11-2	TRBJ2-2	NA	CASSPWRATGELFF	TGTGCCAGCAGCCCCTGGCGGGCAACCGGGGAGCTGTTTTTT
TRBD1	TRBV18	TRBJ2-6	NA	CASSPKSGTGHSGANVLTF	TGTGCCAGCTCACCAAAATCCGGGACAGGCCACTCTGGGGCCAACGTCCTGACTTTC
TRBD2	TRBV28	TRBJ2-1	few	CASMGGVTNEQFF	TGTGCCAGCATGGGGGGGGTTACTAATGAGCAGTTCTTC
TRBD1	TRBV2	TRBJ2-7	NA	CASRGQGAGEQYF	TGTGCCAGCAGGGGACAGGGGGCCGGGGAGCAGTACTTC
NA	TRBV28	TRBJ1-5	NA	CASSLTTGGFQPQHF	TGTGCCAGCAGTTTAACGACAGGCGGGTTTCAGCCCCAGCATTTT
TRBD2	TRBV7-3	TRBJ2-2	once	CASSLTSGLNTGELFF	TGTGCCAGCAGCTTGACTAGCGGGCTGAACACCGGGGAGCTGTTTTTT
TRBD1	TRBV28	TRBJ1-2	NA	CASSLMEGAHYGYTF	TGTGCCAGCAGTTTAATGGAGGGGGCCCACTATGGCTACACCTTC
NA	TRBV27	TRBJ1-2	NA	CASSLQGYYGYTF	TGTGCCAGCAGTTTACAGGGGTACTATGGCTACACCTTC
TRBD1	TRBV5-4	TRBJ2-1	NA	CASTERDSYNEQFF	TGTGCCAGCACCGAGAGGGACAGCTACAATGAGCAGTTCTTC
TRBD2	TRBV19	TRBJ2-1	NA	CASRRGLAGGGEQFF	TGTGCCAGTAGGCGAGGACTAGCGGGGGGAGGGGAGCAGTTCTTC
NA	TRBV29-1	TRBJ2-3	NA	CSVSIAEGDTQYF	TGCAGCGTCAGCATAGCAGAGGGAGATACGCAGTATTTT
TRBD1	TRBV18	TRBJ2-7	NA	CASSPGSQGWYEQYF	TGTGCCAGCTCACCAGGTTCACAGGGGTGGTACGAGCAGTACTTC
TRBD1	TRBV30	TRBJ1-1	NA	CAWSPRGMVTEAFF	TGTGCCTGGAGCCCCAGGGGGATGGTCACTGAAGCTTTCTTT
TRBD2	TRBV19	TRBJ2-4	NA	CASSMLAGARNIQYF	TGTGCCAGTAGTATGTTAGCGGGAGCGAGGAACATTCAGTACTTC
TRBD1	TRBV28	TRBJ1-5	few	CASKGQGGNSNQPQHF	TGTGCCAGTAAGGGACAGGGTGGGAATAGCAATCAGCCCCAGCATTTT
TRBD2	TRBV5-1	TRBJ2-5	NA	CASSPTSGGVKTQYF	TGCGCCAGCAGCCCGACTAGCGGGGGGGTAAAGACCCAGTACTTC
TRBD1	TRBV3-1/TRBV3-2	TRBJ2-3	NA	CASSQARGDTQYF	TGTGCCAGCAGCCAAGCCAGGGGGGATACGCAGTATTTT
TRBD1	TRBV9	TRBJ1-1	NA	CASSTLPGQGTEAFF	TGTGCCAGCAGCACCCTCCCTGGACAGGGTACTGAAGCTTTCTTT
TRBD2	TRBV28	TRBJ2-3	NA	CASSSPFLSGGARDTQYF	TGTGCCAGCAGTTCCCCCTTCCTTAGCGGGGGGGCGAGGGATACGCAGTATTTT
TRBD1	TRBV6-1	TRBJ1-2	NA	CASSEPGQGYYGYTF	TGTGCCAGCAGTGAACCGGGACAGGGGTACTATGGCTACACCTTC
NA	TRBV9	TRBJ1-3	NA	CASSDRGNTIYF	TGTGCCAGCAGCGACAGGGGAAACACCATATATTTT
NA	TRBV2	TRBJ2-3	NA	CASGLEADTQYF	TGTGCCAGCGGACTCGAGGCGGATACGCAGTATTTT
TRBD1	TRBV28	TRBJ1-5	NA	CASRDRQGGRPQHF	TGTGCCAGCAGAGATCGACAGGGGGGAAGGCCCCAGCATTTT
NA	TRBV27	TRBJ2-3	NA	CASSSKPGFDETDTQYF	TGTGCCAGCAGTTCTAAGCCCGGGTTCGATGAGACAGATACGCAGTATTTT
NA	TRBV28	TRBJ1-2	NA	CASRQIGQNYGYTF	TGTGCCAGCAGACAAATAGGACAGAACTATGGCTACACCTTC
TRBD1	TRBV6-5	TRBJ1-6	NA	CASRRAGTDNSPLHF	TGTGCCAGCAGAAGGGCCGGGACAGATAATTCACCCCTCCACTTT
TRBD2	TRBV5-1	TRBJ2-7	NA	CASSLFPRHGGEFYEQYF	TGCGCCAGCAGCTTATTTCCCAGGCATGGGGGGGAGTTCTACGAGCAGTACTTC
TRBD1	TRBV5-4	TRBJ1-2	few	CASRVGVQGDYGYTF	TGTGCCAGCAGGGTGGGGGTGCAGGGGGACTATGGCTACACCTTC
NA	TRBV25-1	TRBJ1-6	NA	CASSEYGGTYNSPLHF	TGTGCCAGCAGTGAATACGGCGGAACCTATAATTCACCCCTCCACTTT
NA	TRBV29-1	TRBJ1-4	NA	CSVEGGRDNEKLFF	TGCAGCGTTGAAGGGGGGCGCGATAATGAAAAACTGTTTTTT
TRBD2	TRBV6-5	TRBJ2-2	NA	CASRSASGVTGELFF	TGTGCCAGCAGATCGGCTAGCGGGGTTACCGGGGAGCTGTTTTTT
NA	TRBV11-3	TRBJ2-1	NA	CASSLGRGPYNEQFF	TGTGCCAGCAGCTTAGGGCGGGGGCCGTACAATGAGCAGTTCTTC
NA	TRBV27	TRBJ1-4	NA	CASSRNISPNEKLFF	TGTGCCAGCAGTCGAAACATCTCACCCAATGAAAAACTGTTTTTT
NA	TRBV27	TRBJ2-3	NA	CASSLIQGPLTDTQYF	TGTGCCAGCAGTTTAATACAGGGTCCCCTCACAGATACGCAGTATTTT
TRBD2	TRBV3-1/TRBV3-2	TRBJ2-1	NA	CASSQRLAGEGNEQFF	TGTGCCAGCAGCCAGAGGCTAGCGGGGGAAGGCAATGAGCAGTTCTTC
TRBD1	TRBV5-1	TRBJ1-1	NA	CASSSLQGAENTEAFF	TGCGCCAGCAGCTCTCTCCAGGGGGCCGAGAACACTGAAGCTTTCTTT
TRBD1	TRBV12-3/TRBV12-4	TRBJ1-4	NA	CASSRTGNEKLFF	TGTGCCAGCAGCAGGACAGGGAATGAAAAACTGTTTTTT
TRBD1	TRBV27	TRBJ2-1	once	CASSYRGPYNEQFF	TGTGCCAGCAGTTACAGGGGTCCATACAATGAGCAGTTCTTC
NA	TRBV2	TRBJ1-2	NA	CASSAPSDNYGYTF	TGTGCCAGCAGTGCTCCAAGCGATAACTATGGCTACACCTTC
TRBD1	TRBV3-1/TRBV3-2	TRBJ2-7	NA	CASSRTGDNEQYF	TGTGCCAGCAGCCGGACAGGGGACAACGAGCAGTACTTC
NA	TRBV10-3	TRBJ2-7	once	CAISDVESQGYEQYF	TGTGCCATCAGTGATGTAGAATCGCAGGGCTACGAGCAGTACTTC
NA	TRBV19	TRBJ1-1	NA	CASSISGVRTEAFF	TGTGCCAGTAGTATATCCGGGGTGCGGACTGAAGCTTTCTTT
NA	TRBV30	TRBJ2-5	NA	CAWKQDSQETQYF	TGTGCCTGGAAACAGGACAGTCAAGAGACCCAGTACTTC
NA	TRBV5-1	TRBJ2-5	NA	CASSLGLQETQYF	TGCGCCAGCAGCTTGGGACTACAAGAGACCCAGTACTTC
TRBD1	TRBV5-1	TRBJ2-6	NA	CASRQTGGLSGANVLTF	TGCGCCAGCAGGCAAACAGGGGGCCTATCTGGGGCCAACGTCCTGACTTTC
TRBD2	TRBV12-3/TRBV12-4	TRBJ2-7	NA	CASSPSGGYEQYF	TGTGCCAGCAGTCCGAGCGGGGGATACGAGCAGTACTTC
TRBD2	TRBV25-1	TRBJ2-2	NA	CASSIRGDVTGELFF	TGTGCCAGCAGTATCCGGGGGGACGTCACCGGGGAGCTGTTTTTT
TRBD1	TRBV29-1	TRBJ2-7	NA	CSVMGDRGTYEQYF	TGCAGCGTTATGGGGGACAGGGGTACCTACGAGCAGTACTTC
NA	TRBV5-1	TRBJ1-2	NA	CASSPSGTSTGYTF	TGCGCCAGCTCCCCTTCCGGGACTAGTACGGGCTACACCTTC
TRBD1	TRBV2	TRBJ2-5	NA	CASTPRDRTQETQYF	TGTGCCAGCACACCCCGGGACAGGACGCAAGAGACCCAGTACTTC